The following is a TCR beta chain sequence with its context. Memory CD4+ cells were the fraction left after CD45RA+ naive selection. The data are from a study of shared clonotypes between healthy human individuals. The CDR3 runs 15 residues. Germline V gene lookup returns CDR1 SGHRS and CDR2 YFSETQ. V was shortened by 4 bases and J by 3 bases, with 16 bases between the two germline ends. Every immunoSEQ plate was one replicate of a subset's evenly spread DNA. It was 150 to 250 ng DNA, 25,000 to 35,000 T cell genomes, that sorted-subset replicate PCRs used. Using immunoSEQ multiplex PCR, the repertoire was profiled, and TCRdb retains in-frame clones only, with some absent. In the table there are 2 million to 2.5 million clones, roughly 93% of which are singletons.

Material for sequencing was naive CD4+ T cells from PBMCs. Subset given: CD45RA+ positively selected. The receptor was isolated from a man aged 18-30 years in good health. Some clones in this sample may be carry-over from other donors' samples. The chain links TRBV5-1 to TRBJ1-1; D possibly corresponds to TRBD1 (5 bases). CDR3 in DNA: TGCGCCAGCAGCGACAGAAGGGACGGGGACACTGAAGCTTTCTTT. Translating gives CASSDRRDGDTEAFF. The whole variable domain, remainder taken from reference TRBV5-1 and TRBJ1-1, is KAGVTQTPRYLIKTRGQQVTLSCSPISGHRSVSWYQQTPGQGLQFLFEYFSETQRNKGNFPGRFSGRQFSNSRSEMNVSTLELGDSALYLCASSDRRDGDTEAFFGQGTRLTVV.